The 15 T cell receptor beta chains below all came from one sample that was sequenced in a study of blood T cells in healthy people across ages. Primers used in a second PCR of about 7 to 12 cycles were a sample-barcoded 5' primer and a J-beta primer mix. Using its own MiXCR run on the 5' RACE reads, TCRdb lists one record per CDR3 protein. The repertoire holds about 590,000 distinct CDR3 sequences, under 30% seen once, with approximately 14% in the top ten. The specimen was blood. These receptors were obtained from a woman older than 75 in good health.

CDR3 nucleotide sequence: TGTGCCTGGAGTCCCCTTAGGCCGGTCGAGTCCTACGAGCAGTACTTC. It encodes CAWSPLRPVESYEQYF. V usage is TRBV30 and J usage is TRBJ2-7; D gene unclear. CDR1 and CDR2 (germline): GTSNPN, SVGIG (reference sequence). Trimming cost V 2 bases and J 1 base, with 18 bases left between them. The CDR3 covers 16 residues.

The chain uses TRBV20-1 and TRBJ1-6; D ambiguous. This CDR3 has 15 amino acids. The V and J ends lost 4 bases and 0 bases respectively, with 10 bases between them. Germline CDR1 DFQATT, CDR2 SNEGSKA (reference sequence). CDR3 bases: TGCAGTGCTACTTCTCTAGGCTCCTATAATTCACCCCTCCACTTT. As protein: CSATSLGSYNSPLHF.

This clonotype was observed at least ten times. This sequence joins TRBV7-3 and TRBJ2-1; D remains unclear. Germline V gene sequence: CDR1 SGHTA, CDR2 FQGTGA. CDR3 length equals 15 residues. V lost 5 bases and J lost 0, with 11 bases in between. The DNA for the CDR3 is TGTGCCAGCAGCCCGACCATGAGCTCCTACAATGAGCAGTTCTTC. Residues: CASSPTMSSYNEQFF.

The chain combines TRBV20-1 with TRBJ1-2; 10 nucleotides match TRBD1. The CDR3 consists of 14 residues. Per the germline V gene, CDR1 is DFQATT and CDR2 is SNEGSKA (reference sequence). V was pared by 4 bases and J by 0 bases, with 2 bases of the junction left unmatched. The CDR3 is CSATGTGANYGYTF. The CDR3 DNA sequence: TGCAGTGCTACCGGGACAGGGGCTAACTATGGCTACACCTTC.

This clonotype was seen repeatedly, ten times or more. The gene calls are TRBV3-1 and TRBJ2-5; 15 bases map to TRBD2. This CDR3 is 17 amino acids long. Per germline, CDR1 LGHDT and CDR2 YNNKEL (reference sequence). The trim removed 3 bases at V and 5 bases at J, leaving 7 bases unmatched. The CDR3 protein is CASSQGTSGGPEETQYF. CDR3 DNA sequence: TGTGCCAGCAGCCAGGGGACTAGCGGGGGGCCGGAGGAGACCCAGTACTTC.

This clonotype was counted many times. V and J are TRBV7-2 and TRBJ2-1; D gene uncertain. Germline CDR1 SGHTA, CDR2 FQGNSA. CDR3 length: 14 amino acids. Trimming took off 5 bases at V and 7 bases at J, with 15 bases between the two ends. CDR3 loop: CASSPRRVENEQFF. The CDR3 bases are TGTGCCAGCAGCCCCCGAAGAGTAGAGAATGAGCAGTTCTTC.

This clonotype was found many times. This sequence joins TRBV20-1 and TRBJ2-5, with 11 bases aligning to TRBD2. V gave up 3 bases and J gave up 1 base; unmatched junction bases: 7. The CDR3 totals 16 residues. Germline V lookup: CDR1 DFQATT, CDR2 SNEGSKA (reference sequence). This CDR3 is CSARKTSGAVQETQYF. CDR3 sequence (DNA): TGCAGTGCTAGGAAGACTAGCGGGGCAGTCCAAGAGACCCAGTACTTC.

This clonotype occurred a few times. The chain combines TRBV2 with TRBJ1-1; tentatively, D is TRBD1 (5 bases). V gave up 7 bases and J gave up 4 bases, with 13 bases separating them. This CDR3 has 13 residues. CDR1 and CDR2 (germline): SNHLY, FYNNEI. The CDR3 nucleotides read TGTGCCAGCAAGGAGACAGTGCGCACTGAAGCTTTCTTT. This sequence encodes CASKETVRTEAFF.

Points on this clonotype: A much larger clone differs from this one at a single base, so this may be a read error. V is TRBV24-1 and J is TRBJ2-7, with 8 bases lining up with TRBD1. The V gene's germline CDR1 is KGHDR and CDR2 SFDVKD. The CDR3 is 13 amino acids. The J segment lost 5 bases and the V segment lost 7 bases, leaving 6 bases of the junction unmatched. In DNA form, the CDR3 reads TGTGCCACCAGGAGGACAGGGAACCACGAGCAGTACTTC. Translation: CATRRTGNHEQYF.

The V and J genes are TRBV7-6 and TRBJ2-1; D gene ambiguous. V was cut by 2 bases and J by 9 bases, with 11 bases left in between. CDR3 length equals 13 residues. CDR1 is SGHVS, CDR2 FNYEAQ, per germline. The CDR3: CASSLLGLSEQFF. The CDR3 bases are TGTGCCAGCAGCTTATTGGGTTTGTCTGAGCAGTTCTTC.

V is TRBV20-1 and J is TRBJ2-7, with D possibly being TRBD2 (6 bases). The CDR3 spans 12 residues. Germline V gives CDR1 DFQATT, CDR2 SNEGSKA (reference sequence). V shed 3 bases and J shed 5 bases, with 11 bases lying between them. The CDR3: CSASSRGNEQYF. CDR3 nucleotides: TGCAGTGCTAGCTCGCGGGGTAACGAGCAGTACTTC.

A remark on this clonotype: This may be a read error, as it is one base from a much larger clone. The chain uses TRBV12-3 or TRBV12-4 and TRBJ2-7, with D maybe TRBD2 (6 bases). V was cut by 4 bases and J by 7 bases, with 14 bases left in between. The CDR3 loop spans 13 amino acids. Written as DNA, the CDR3 is TGTGCCAGCAGTTCGGATGCGGGGACTGAGCAGTACTTC. Protein: CASSSDAGTEQYF.

This clonotype was observed a handful of times. A read error is possible here, since a much larger clone lies one base away. V usage is TRBV6-6 and J usage is TRBJ2-7; 9 bases are a match to TRBD1. The germline V gene has CDR1 MNHNY and CDR2 SVGAGI (reference sequence). V gave up 6 bases and J gave up 4 bases; unmatched junction bases: 7. The CDR3 is made up of 14 amino acids. The CDR3 sequence: CASRRDRVRYEQYF. The CDR3, as DNA: TGTGCCAGCAGGAGGGACAGGGTCCGATACGAGCAGTACTTC.

Many counts were recorded for this clonotype. The chain uses TRBV20-1 and TRBJ1-5; no firm D call. The germline CDR1 and CDR2 sequences are DFQATT and SNEGSKA (reference sequence). Trimming stripped 6 bases from V and 3 bases from J, with 12 bases between. The CDR3 is made up of 13 amino acids. DNA of the CDR3: TGCAGTGCCGCCCGTACGTACAATCAGCCCCAGCATTTT. Protein product: CSAARTYNQPQHF.

This clonotype has at least ten counts. The chain recombines TRBV5-1 with TRBJ2-1, with D perhaps TRBD1 or TRBD2 (6 bases each). Trimming removed 6 bases at V and 4 bases at J, with 11 bases between. This CDR3 has 13 residues. The V gene's germline CDR1 is SGHRS and CDR2 YFSETQ. The CDR3 loop is CASKEGDYNEQFF. The CDR3 DNA sequence: TGCGCCAGCAAGGAGGGGGATTACAATGAGCAGTTCTTC.